The subject of this entry is one TCR beta chain. The data are from a study of blood T cell repertoires in COVID-19. In the study overall: There were acute and convalescent COVID-19 samples, and they came from the United States, Italy and Spain.

The table came from immunoSEQ multiplex PCR; TCRdb's copy has only in-frame clones and leaves some out. In the table there are about 50,000 clones, about 83% of which are singletons. CDR1 is MNHEY, CDR2 SVGAGI, per germline. J gave up 6 bases and V 0 bases, and 5 bases lay outside the gene matches. CDR3 length: 16 amino acids. This TCR was sampled from a woman in her fifties or sixties with acute or convalescent COVID-19. The V gene is TRBV6-5, the J gene TRBJ2-1; 10 bases match TRBD2. The specimen sequenced was peripheral blood. Written as DNA, the CDR3 is TGTGCCAGCAGTTACTCCCAAGCGGGGGGGTTCAATGAGCAGTTCTTC. It yields the protein CASSYSQAGGFNEQFF.